These 18 T cell receptor beta chains were all obtained from the same sample, sequenced in a study of neoadjuvant nivolumab and ipilimumab in lung cancer. TCRdb's table, derived via immunoSEQ multiplex PCR, lists solely in-frame clones and lacks some. The profile shows about 29,000 clones, more than 75% of them singletons. Sequenced material: tumor tissue, taken after neoadjuvant nivolumab, alone or with ipilimumab, at or shortly before surgery. These TCRs come from an adult with non-small cell lung cancer.

J is TRBJ2-3 and V is TRBV2; a possible D gene is TRBD1 (7 bases). V was cut by 3 bases and J by 3 bases, with 13 bases left in between. CDR1 is SNHLY and CDR2 is FYNNEI in the germline V gene. This CDR3 comprises 15 residues. The CDR3 region is CASSELEGATDTQYF. The DNA of the CDR3 is TGTGCCAGCAGTGAGTTGGAGGGGGCGACAGATACGCAGTATTTT.

V gene TRBV9 combines with J gene TRBJ2-7; TRBD2 matches at 12 bases. V shed 0 bases and J 4 bases; nucleotides not matched to a gene: 5. CDR1 is SGDLS and CDR2 is YYNGEE in the germline V gene. This CDR3 contains 16 residues. DNA of the CDR3: TGTGCCAGCAGCGTAGGGACTAGCGGGGCGAAATACGAGCAGTACTTC. Its translation: CASSVGTSGAKYEQYF.

This clone was recorded a few times. The chain joins TRBV28 to TRBJ2-7, with 14 bases identical to TRBD2. The CDR3 covers 15 residues. Germline trimming cut 6 bases from V and 2 bases from J; bases unmatched to any gene: 3. Germline V gene lookup returns CDR1 MDHEN and CDR2 SYDVKM. CDR3 nucleotides: TGTGCCAGCAGCGGGACTAGCGGGGGAGCCTACGAGCAGTACTTC. As protein: CASSGTSGGAYEQYF.

The chain couples TRBV7-6 to TRBJ1-6; D might be TRBD1 (6 bases). Per the germline V gene, CDR1 is SGHVS and CDR2 is FNYEAQ. V was trimmed by 0 bases and J by 6 bases, leaving 12 bases between them. The CDR3 extends over 16 amino acids. The CDR3 reads CASSLAPGTTNSPLHF. CDR3 coding DNA: TGTGCCAGCAGCTTAGCCCCCGGGACAACTAATTCACCCCTCCACTTT.

V gene TRBV7-9 combines with J gene TRBJ1-1; the match to TRBD1 covers 7 bases. The V segment lost 2 bases and the J segment 11 bases; nucleotides outside the gene matches: 2. CDR1 and CDR2 (germline): SEHNR, FQNEAQ (reference sequence). The CDR3 totals 11 residues. The CDR3 DNA is TGTGCCAGCAGCTTAACAGGGGACGCTTTCTTT. This codes for CASSLTGDAFF.

Only one count was recorded for this clone. The chain is built from TRBV11-2 and TRBJ1-1, with 8 nucleotides matching TRBD1. V dropped 6 bases and J dropped 10; count of bases not matched to a gene: 7. CDR1 is SGHAT, CDR2 FQNNGV, per germline. The CDR3 runs 12 residues. The CDR3 here is CASSSTGGVAFF. For the CDR3, the DNA is TGTGCCAGCAGTTCTACAGGGGGGGTAGCTTTCTTT. Drawing the rest from reference TRBV11-2 and TRBJ1-1, the complete variable domain is EAGVAQSPRYKIIEKRQSVAFWCNPISGHATLYWYQQILGQGPKLLIQFQNNGVVDDSQLPKDRFSAERLKGVDSTLKIQPAKLEDSAVYLCASSSTGGVAFFGQGTRLTVV.

As DNA, the CDR3 is TGCGCCAGCAGTCCCAGGACAGGGACCTACGAGCAGTACTTC. This codes for CASSPRTGTYEQYF. V usage is TRBV10-2 and J usage is TRBJ2-7; the match to TRBD1 covers 8 bases. The length of the CDR3 is 14 residues. Germline trimming cut 5 bases from V and 2 bases from J; bases unmatched to any gene: 5. Germline CDR1 and CDR2: WSHSY and SAAADI.

The chain employs TRBV7-2 and TRBJ1-1, with TRBD1 as a possible D gene (6 bases). Germline CDR1 and CDR2: SGHTA and FQGNSA. The CDR3 contains 13 residues. Trimming removed 1 base from V and 6 bases from J, with 9 bases in between. The CDR3 DNA is TGTGCCAGCAGCTTAGTGGGGGGGCCTGAAGCTTTCTTT. It translates to CASSLVGGPEAFF.

V and J are TRBV5-4 and TRBJ2-7; D is undetermined. This CDR3 comprises 15 residues. Trimming took off 0 bases at V and 6 bases at J, with 16 bases between the two ends. Germline CDR1 and CDR2: SGHNT and YYREEE (reference sequence). CDR3 sequence (DNA): TGTGCCAGCAGCTTGGTTGAGGTGGTACCCCGCGAGCAGTACTTC. The encoded protein is CASSLVEVVPREQYF. The full variable domain, its missing parts supplied by reference TRBV5-4 and TRBJ2-7, is ETGVTQSPTHLIKTRGQQVTLRCSSQSGHNTVSWYQQALGQGPQFIFQYYREEENGRGNFPPRFSGLQFPNYSSELNVNALELDDSALYLCASSLVEVVPREQYFGPGTRLTVT.

V gene TRBV6-5 combines with J gene TRBJ2-7; D may be TRBD1 or TRBD2 (5 bases each). This CDR3 comprises 14 residues. Per the germline V gene, CDR1 is MNHEY and CDR2 is SVGAGI. V gave up 5 bases and J gave up 4 bases, with 15 bases separating them. As DNA, the CDR3 is TGTGCCAGCAGTGCCGGGACGTACTTTTACGAGCAGTACTTC. It translates to CASSAGTYFYEQYF.

This clone was seen a few times. The V and J genes are TRBV7-9 and TRBJ1-5, with D possibly matching TRBD1 (5 bases). Trimming removed 3 bases from V and 8 bases from J, with 11 bases in between. CDR3 length equals 13 residues. Per the germline V gene, CDR1 is SEHNR and CDR2 is FQNEAQ (reference sequence). The CDR3 coding sequence is TGTGCCAGCAGCTTCGGCGGGGGGGAGCCCCAGCATTTT. Amino acids: CASSFGGGEPQHF.

This clone was counted only a few times. The rearrangement links TRBV30 to TRBJ2-3; TRBD2 matches 9 bases. This CDR3 is built from 16 residues. Germline trimming cut 0 bases from V and 3 bases from J; bases unmatched to any gene: 7. CDR1 and CDR2 from the germline V gene are GTSNPN and SVGIG (reference sequence). CDR3 region: CAWSVGGGAGTDTQYF. The CDR3 DNA reads TGTGCCTGGAGTGTAGGCGGGGGGGCCGGTACAGATACGCAGTATTTT.

The gene calls are TRBV30 and TRBJ1-5, with D uncertain. Trimming cost V 2 bases and J 1 base, with 6 bases left between them. The CDR3 runs 13 residues. CDR1 is GTSNPN, CDR2 SVGIG, per germline (reference sequence). This CDR3 reads CAWSPDSNQPQHF. Here the CDR3 DNA reads TGTGCCTGGAGTCCCGACAGCAATCAGCCCCAGCATTTT.

The rearrangement joins TRBV11-2 to TRBJ2-2; TRBD1 is a possible D gene (6 bases). This CDR3 has 15 amino acids. Trimming pared 5 bases from V and 4 bases from J, leaving 14 bases between. CDR1 and CDR2 (germline): SGHAT, FQNNGV. CDR3 coding DNA: TGTGCCAGCAGCCTTGGACAGACCTTCACCGGGGAGCTGTTTTTT. Its protein is CASSLGQTFTGELFF.

The rearrangement links TRBV4-2 to TRBJ2-3; D is undetermined. Trimming took 0 bases from V and 3 from J, leaving 10 bases between them. Germline V gives CDR1 LGHNA, CDR2 YNFKEQ. The CDR3 is 15 residues long. The CDR3 DNA sequence: TGTGCCAGCAGCCAAGATCGCAGCTTGACAGATACGCAGTATTTT. Encoded protein: CASSQDRSLTDTQYF.

The V call is TRBV25-1, the J call TRBJ1-2; D is unclear. This CDR3 comprises 15 residues. The germline V gene encodes CDR1 MGHDK and CDR2 SYGVNS. Trimming shortened V by 3 bases and J by 4 bases, and 15 bases separated the two germline ends. CDR3 loop: CASSDAGRDSYGYTF. CDR3 sequence (DNA): TGTGCCAGCAGTGACGCCGGGCGGGATAGCTATGGCTACACCTTC.

Only a few counts were recorded for this clone. V gene TRBV7-2 combines with J gene TRBJ2-5; 9 bases agree with TRBD1. This CDR3 is built from 17 residues. CDR1 SGHTA and CDR2 FQGNSA come from the germline V gene. Unmatched junction bases numbered 14, after V lost 5 bases and J lost 4 bases. CDR3 protein: CASSPLLGQGGGETQYF. CDR3 sequence (DNA): TGTGCCAGCAGCCCACTATTGGGACAGGGAGGGGGAGAGACCCAGTACTTC. Filled out from reference TRBV7-2 and TRBJ2-5, the complete variable domain reads GAGVSQSPSNKVTEKGKDVELRCDPISGHTALYWYRQSLGQGLEFLIYFQGNSAPDKSGLPSDRFSAERTGGSVSTLTIQRTQQEDSAVYLCASSPLLGQGGGETQYFGPGTRLLVL.

The CDR3 sequence: CAWRTGALYEQYF. DNA of the CDR3: TGTGCCTGGAGGACAGGGGCCCTCTACGAGCAGTACTTC. The chain uses TRBV30 and TRBJ2-7; 8 bases fit TRBD1. This CDR3 is 13 amino acids long. V was clipped by 3 bases and J by 3 bases; unmatched bases: 4. CDR1 and CDR2 from the germline V gene are GTSNPN and SVGIG (reference sequence).